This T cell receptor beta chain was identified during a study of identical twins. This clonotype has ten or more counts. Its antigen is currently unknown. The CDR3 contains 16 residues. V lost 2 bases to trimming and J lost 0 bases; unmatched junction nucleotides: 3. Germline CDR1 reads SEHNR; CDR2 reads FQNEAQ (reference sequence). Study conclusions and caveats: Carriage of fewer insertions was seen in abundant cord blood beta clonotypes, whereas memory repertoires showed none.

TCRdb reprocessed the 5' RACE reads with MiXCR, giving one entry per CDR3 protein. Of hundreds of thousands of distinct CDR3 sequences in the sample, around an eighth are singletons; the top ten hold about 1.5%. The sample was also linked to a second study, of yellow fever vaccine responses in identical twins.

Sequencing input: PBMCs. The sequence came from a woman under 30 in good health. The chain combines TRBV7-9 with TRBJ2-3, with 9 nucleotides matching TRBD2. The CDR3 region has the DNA TGTGCCAGCAGCTTACAAGCGGGGGGCAGCACAGATACGCAGTATTTT. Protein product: CASSLQAGGSTDTQYF.